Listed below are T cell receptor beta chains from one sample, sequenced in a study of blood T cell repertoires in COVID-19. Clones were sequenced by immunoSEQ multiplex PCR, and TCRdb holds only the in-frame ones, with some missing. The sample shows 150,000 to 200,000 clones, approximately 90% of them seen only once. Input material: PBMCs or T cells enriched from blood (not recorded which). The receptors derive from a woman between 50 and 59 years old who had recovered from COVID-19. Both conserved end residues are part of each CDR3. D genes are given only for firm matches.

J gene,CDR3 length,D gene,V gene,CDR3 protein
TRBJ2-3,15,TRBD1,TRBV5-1,CASSFDRVGTDTQYF
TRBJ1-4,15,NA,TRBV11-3,CASSLDPGLNEKLFF
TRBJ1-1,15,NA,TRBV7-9,CASSLVSGRNTEAFF
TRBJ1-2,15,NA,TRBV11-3,CASSLNNRASGGYTF
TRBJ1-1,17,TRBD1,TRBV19,CASSSAGQRPLNTEAFF
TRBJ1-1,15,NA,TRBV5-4,CASSRSRDTNTEAFF
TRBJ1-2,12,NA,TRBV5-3,CARSLRGTGYTF
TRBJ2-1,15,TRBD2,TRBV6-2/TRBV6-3,CASSSPGLQNNEQFF
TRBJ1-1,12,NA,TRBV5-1,CASSLGGDEAFF
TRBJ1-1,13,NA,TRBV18,CASSTGQGDEAFF
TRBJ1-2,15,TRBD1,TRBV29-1,CSVEEPQGARYGYTF
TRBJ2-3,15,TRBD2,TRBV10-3,CAISRTSGSTDTQYF
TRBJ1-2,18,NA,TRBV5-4,CASSLIKVETAANYGYTF
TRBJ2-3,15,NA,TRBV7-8,CASSLEQGYTDTQYF
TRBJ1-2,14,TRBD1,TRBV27,CASSLGAGGYGYTF
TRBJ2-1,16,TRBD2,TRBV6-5,CASSYSSASGVAEQFF
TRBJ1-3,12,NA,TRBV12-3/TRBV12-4,CASSSSVNTIYF
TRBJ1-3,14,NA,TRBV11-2,CASSSDPGRAAIYF
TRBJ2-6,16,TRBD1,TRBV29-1,CSVTGGSNSGANVLTF
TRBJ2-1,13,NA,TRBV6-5,CASSLGARSEQFF
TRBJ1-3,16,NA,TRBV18,CASSPPTQAYGNTIYF
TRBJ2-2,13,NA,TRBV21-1,CASSISRTGELFF
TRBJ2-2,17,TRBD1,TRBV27,CASSGIAGTGGTGELFF
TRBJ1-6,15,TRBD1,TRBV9,CASSTQGAVNSPLHF
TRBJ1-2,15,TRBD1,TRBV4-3,CASSQVGTGNYGYTF
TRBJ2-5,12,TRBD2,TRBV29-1,CSVVRGGETQYF